The T cell receptor (beta chain) described here comes from a study of OX40 agonist ivuxolimab in advanced cancers. Study-wide context: As their treatment, patients were administered ivuxolimab, an agonistic anti-OX40 (CD134) antibody. Three patients responded partially, comprising one with hepatocellular carcinoma and two with cutaneous melanoma. Study results and limitations: Low normalized T-cell clonal expansion was also seen in some nonresponders. On average, CD8+ T cells showed a greater number of expanded clones than CD4+.

TCRdb keeps only in-frame clones here, not all; method: immunoSEQ multiplex PCR. The sample has approximately 38,000 clones, approximately 87% seen once. In germline, CDR1 is LNHDA, CDR2 SQIVND (reference sequence). Unmatched junction bases numbered 7, after V lost 8 bases and J lost 15 bases. The CDR3 has 10 amino acids. Worth noting for this clone: Its antigen remains unknown.

This clonotype was obtained from an adult with an advanced solid tumor such as melanoma, head and neck, liver or kidney cancer. V is TRBV19 and J is TRBJ2-1; the match to TRBD2 covers 7 bases. The material sequenced was CD4+ or CD8+ T cells sorted from blood, taken in a trial of the OX40 agonist ivuxolimab. The CDR3 DNA is TGTGCCAGTCGGGGGGACTCGTGGTTCTTC. It encodes CASRGDSWFF.